A single sample is the source of the 23 T cell receptor beta chains below, sequenced in a study of T-cell reconstitution after alpha-beta-depleted transplantation in children. During its preparation, the TCRbeta library received unique molecular identifiers. MiXCR was run by TCRdb on the PCR reads, yielding one entry per CDR3 protein. Of 450,000 to 600,000 distinct CDR3 sequences in the sample, roughly 13% were seen once. The sample consisted of PBMCs, mostly from graft donor cells, taken 360 days after TCRalphabeta/CD19-depleted stem cell transplant. The receptors derive from a male patient younger than 18 who had a stem cell transplant for acute myeloid leukemia, so the T cells may come from the graft donor.

This sequence joins TRBV10-3 and TRBJ2-7; 12 bases fit TRBD2. This CDR3 has 16 residues. Germline CDR1 is ENHRY and CDR2 is SYGVKD. With 3 bases clipped from V and 2 bases from J, the junction kept 5 bases outside the gene matches. The chain's CDR3 is CAISERGLAGTYEQYF. The CDR3 coding sequence is TGTGCCATCAGTGAACGCGGACTAGCGGGGACCTACGAGCAGTACTTC.

This clonotype has just a few counts. V and J are TRBV29-1 and TRBJ1-2, with D perhaps matching TRBD1 (5 bases). CDR1 and CDR2 from the germline V gene are SQVTM and ANQGSEA. Trimming cost V 6 bases and J 4 bases, with 12 bases left between them. The CDR3 runs 12 residues. The CDR3 loop reads CSVSGTFYGYTF. The CDR3 DNA sequence: TGCAGCGTCTCCGGGACCTTCTATGGCTACACCTTC.

This clonotype turned up a few times. The rearrangement uses TRBV7-6 and TRBJ1-1; tentatively, D is TRBD1 (6 bases). Deletions cut 7 bases from V and 2 bases from J, with 14 bases between. The CDR3 runs to 14 residues. Germline CDR1 is SGHVS and CDR2 is FNYEAQ. The CDR3 DNA sequence: TGTGCCAGCACCCCCTGGACAGCCAACACTGAAGCTTTCTTT. This codes for CASTPWTANTEAFF. The full variable domain, with the rest looked up from reference TRBV7-6 and TRBJ1-1, is GAGVSQSPRYKVTKRGQDVALRCDPISGHVSLYWYRQALGQGPEFLTYFNYEAQQDKSGLPNDRFSAERPEGSISTLTIQRTEQRDSAMYRCASTPWTANTEAFFGQGTRLTVV.

J is TRBJ2-7 and V is TRBV28; tentative D call: TRBD1 (6 bases). The germline CDR1 and CDR2 sequences are MDHEN and SYDVKM. Trimming shortened V by 0 bases and J by 5 bases, and 11 bases separated the two germline ends. This CDR3 spans 14 amino acids. The CDR3 is CASSLWGTRHEQYF. CDR3 DNA sequence: TGTGCCAGCAGTTTATGGGGGACAAGGCACGAGCAGTACTTC.

In this sample, this clonotype turned up a few times. The chain employs TRBV7-2 and TRBJ2-7; 7 nucleotides line up with TRBD2. The J segment lost 0 bases and the V segment lost 8 bases, leaving 4 bases of the junction unmatched. CDR1 is SGHTA, CDR2 FQGNSA, per germline. CDR3 size: 13 residues. Here the CDR3 DNA reads TGTGCCAGCCGGCTAGCGGTCTCCTACGAGCAGTACTTC. As protein: CASRLAVSYEQYF.

J is TRBJ2-7 and V is TRBV12-3 or TRBV12-4; 8 bases agree with TRBD1. V shed 5 bases, J shed 7 bases, and the junction held 10 bases outside the gene matches. CDR3 length: 14 residues. The chain's CDR3 is CASSVGQGALEQYF. The DNA for the CDR3 is TGTGCCAGCAGTGTAGGACAGGGTGCGCTGGAGCAGTACTTC.

The chain links TRBV5-1 to TRBJ1-4; no reliable D call. V lost 5 bases and J lost 0, with 26 bases in between. The CDR3 has 20 amino acids. Per the germline V gene, CDR1 is SGHRS and CDR2 is YFSETQ. The DNA of the CDR3 is TGCGCCAGCAGTATGAAAGGAGAGAGTACATGGATGGCAACTAATGAAAAACTGTTTTTT. Amino acid sequence: CASSMKGESTWMATNEKLFF.

This rearrangement joins TRBV20-1 to TRBJ2-3; perhaps TRBD2 as D (5 bases). The germline V and J ends were trimmed by 0 bases and 1 base, with 8 bases remaining between them. This CDR3 contains 14 residues. Germline loops: CDR1 DFQATT, CDR2 SNEGSKA (reference sequence). The CDR3 bases are TGCAGTGCTAGAGACGGAGGAGGCACAGATACGCAGTATTTT. Its translation is CSARDGGGTDTQYF.

The CDR3 loop is CASSRQGGELFF. In nucleotides, the CDR3 is TGTGCCAGCAGTCGTCAGGGCGGGGAGCTGTTTTTT. This chain links TRBV6-5 with TRBJ2-2; TRBD1 is a possible D gene (5 bases). This CDR3 has 12 residues. Trimming left V 5 bases short and J 7 bases short, with 8 bases between. Germline lookup yields CDR1 MNHEY and CDR2 SVGAGI.

The chain is built from TRBV6-2 or TRBV6-3 and TRBJ2-1; D not certain. There are 15 residues in the CDR3. Germline V gene data show CDR1 as MNHEY and CDR2 as SVGEGT. V lost 5 bases and J lost 6, with 17 bases in between. CDR3 region: CASSPDWSIRNEQFF. The CDR3 region has the DNA TGTGCCAGCAGTCCCGACTGGAGTATCCGCAATGAGCAGTTCTTC.

This chain uses TRBV5-1 with TRBJ2-7; D call uncertain. The CDR3 is 15 residues long. V shed 0 bases and J shed 4 bases, with 14 bases lying between them. In germline, CDR1 is SGHRS, CDR2 YFSETQ. CDR3 loop: CASSLAKVPSYEQYF. For the CDR3, the DNA is TGCGCCAGCAGCTTGGCCAAAGTTCCGAGTTACGAGCAGTACTTC.

This clonotype was counted between two and nine times. V and J are TRBV7-2 and TRBJ2-7; the D gene is possibly TRBD2 (6 bases). V lost 5 bases and J lost 6, with 14 bases in between. The CDR3 is made up of 13 amino acids. Germline V gene sequence: CDR1 SGHTA, CDR2 FQGNSA. CDR3 in amino acids: CASSLWREPEQYF. Written as DNA, the CDR3 is TGTGCCAGCAGCCTTTGGAGGGAGCCCGAGCAGTACTTC.

This clonotype was detected a few times. The chain joins TRBV11-3 to TRBJ2-5; 7 bases agree with TRBD1. The CDR3 is 14 residues long. CDR1 and CDR2 from the germline V gene are SGHNT and YENEEA. The V segment lost 3 bases and the J segment 2 bases; nucleotides outside the gene matches: 3. CDR3 DNA sequence: TGTGCCAGCAGCTTTTCGGACAGGCAAGAGACCCAGTACTTC. Translation: CASSFSDRQETQYF.

The sample holds many counts of this clonotype. V usage is TRBV12-3 or TRBV12-4 and J usage is TRBJ2-7, with 10 bases that match TRBD2. The V and J ends lost 2 bases and 2 bases, in that order; junction bases with no gene match: 6. There are 16 residues in the CDR3. The chain's CDR3 is CASSLWTSGFPYEQYF. CDR3 sequence (DNA): TGTGCCAGCAGTTTATGGACTAGCGGCTTTCCCTACGAGCAGTACTTC.

This clonotype was recorded at least ten times. The gene calls are TRBV18 and TRBJ2-2; the D gene is possibly TRBD2 (5 bases). CDR1 KGHSH and CDR2 LQKENI come from the germline V gene. The V end lost 5 bases, the J end lost 5 bases, and 9 bases lay between the germline ends. This CDR3 region has 13 residues. The chain's CDR3 is CASSTTGTGELFF. The CDR3 nucleotides are TGTGCCAGCTCAACCACGGGGACCGGGGAGCTGTTTTTT.

This clonotype was recorded a few times. The chain links TRBV5-5 to TRBJ2-7; possibly TRBD1 for D (6 bases). This CDR3 region has 14 residues. In germline, CDR1 is SGHKS, CDR2 YYEKEE (reference sequence). Trimming left V 4 bases short and J 6 bases short, with 17 bases between. As DNA, the CDR3 is TGTGCCAGCAGCATCCGGGACACCAGTCGCGAGCAGTACTTC. This sequence encodes CASSIRDTSREQYF.

This clonotype has just a few counts. The chain employs TRBV20-1 and TRBJ2-1, with TRBD2 matching 8 bases. The trim removed 5 bases at V and 9 bases at J, leaving 9 bases unmatched. The CDR3 totals 13 residues. CDR1 DFQATT and CDR2 SNEGSKA come from the germline V gene (reference sequence). The CDR3 bases are TGCAGTGCTGAAAGCGGGAGAGTAGGTGAGCAGTTCTTC. Translated, it gives CSAESGRVGEQFF.

This clonotype has a count of ten or more. The chain joins TRBV12-3 or TRBV12-4 to TRBJ2-5, with TRBD1 matching over 8 bases. The junction had 3 bases not matched to a gene; V was cut back by 3 bases and J by 3 bases. The CDR3 contains 14 residues. The CDR3: CASSFSGGEETQYF. The CDR3 DNA is TGTGCCAGCAGTTTCTCAGGGGGCGAAGAGACCCAGTACTTC.

The sample holds a few counts of this clonotype. The chain links TRBV5-1 to TRBJ2-3; 10 nucleotides agree with TRBD2. Germline V gene sequence: CDR1 SGHRS, CDR2 YFSETQ. The CDR3 is 18 amino acids. V lost 0 bases and J lost 2; bases outside the gene matches: 9. The CDR3 reads CASSLEVSGRYYTDTQYF. Here the CDR3 DNA reads TGCGCCAGCAGCTTGGAGGTTAGCGGGAGGTATTACACAGATACGCAGTATTTT.

This clonotype was seen a few times. The rearrangement uses TRBV20-1 and TRBJ1-5; no reliable D call. V shed 3 bases and J shed 3 bases, with 15 bases lying between them. The CDR3 is made up of 15 amino acids. Per the germline V gene, CDR1 is DFQATT and CDR2 is SNEGSKA (reference sequence). CDR3 in amino acids: CSARSRALANQPQHF. CDR3 in DNA: TGCAGTGCTAGGTCCCGGGCCCTAGCCAATCAGCCCCAGCATTTT.

This clonotype was detected a few times. V gene TRBV28 combines with J gene TRBJ2-7; possible D gene TRBD1, 6 bases. The CDR3 sequence is 13 residues long. Germline values: CDR1 MDHEN, CDR2 SYDVKM. Between the trimmed V and J ends, which lost 3 bases and 7 bases, there was a span of 13 bases. The CDR3 protein is CASSLDSSWEQYF. The CDR3 region has the DNA TGTGCCAGCAGTTTGGACAGCAGCTGGGAGCAGTACTTC.

This clonotype was observed a handful of times. The V and J genes are TRBV20-1 and TRBJ1-3; D is ambiguous. Per the germline V gene, CDR1 is DFQATT and CDR2 is SNEGSKA (reference sequence). Trimming removed 1 base from V and 0 bases from J, with 7 bases in between. CDR3 length: 14 residues. In nucleotides, the CDR3 is TGCAGTGCTAGAGCGGCTTACTCTGGAAACACCATATATTTT. Its protein product is CSARAAYSGNTIYF.

The V call is TRBV29-1, the J call TRBJ2-7; 12 bases fit TRBD1. This CDR3 contains 14 residues. The junction had 8 bases not matched to a gene; V was cut back by 7 bases and J by 4 bases. Germline V lookup: CDR1 SQVTM, CDR2 ANQGSEA. CDR3 sequence reads: CSANTGQGAYEQYF. The CDR3 nucleotides read TGCAGCGCAAACACGGGACAGGGGGCGTACGAGCAGTACTTC.